This T cell receptor (beta chain) was sequenced for a study of T cell changes during pregnancy in multiple sclerosis. This CDR3 is 19 amino acids long. Germline values: CDR1 SNHLY, CDR2 FYNNEI. Losses at the gene ends were 2 bases for V and 0 bases for J; bases not matched to a gene: 15. The data were produced by immunoSEQ multiplex PCR, yet TCRdb's version contains in-frame clones alone and is incomplete. This table holds about 40,000 clones, 94% found once. The V call is TRBV2, the J call TRBJ2-5; 7 bases line up with TRBD2. The material sequenced was peripheral blood, taken in the third trimester of pregnancy. The TCR comes from a female donor with multiple sclerosis, enrolled in a pregnancy study. Here the CDR3 DNA reads TGTGCCAGCAGTGAAAGGTGGACTGGTCTAGCGGCGTACCAAGAGACCCAGTACTTC. Amino acid sequence: CASSERWTGLAAYQETQYF. Complete variable domain (other parts from reference TRBV2 and TRBJ2-5): EPEVTQTPSHQVTQMGQEVILRCVPISNHLYFYWYRQILGQKVEFLVSFYNNEISEKSEIFDDQFSVERPDGSNFTLKIRSTKLEDSAMYFCASSERWTGLAAYQETQYFGPGTRLLVL.